Listed below are T cell receptor beta chains from one sample, sequenced in a study of T cells in Graves' hyperthyroidism and ophthalmopathy. A single record per CDR3 protein comes from TCRdb applying MiXCR to the multiplex PCR reads. In the table there are some 600,000 distinct CDR3 sequences, more than 45% of which are singletons. Material for sequencing was peripheral blood or thyroid tissue (not recorded which). The source of these receptors is a woman between 18 and 29 years old with Graves' hyperthyroidism. Both conserved end residues are part of each CDR3. D genes are given only for firm matches. Expanded clones get a size class; other rows say once, few or many, or leave the size out.

size	V	J	D	DNA	CDR3
-	TRBV2	TRBJ2-5	-	TGCGCCAGCAGCCAAGAGGGAAGGGTTGGTGAGACCCAGTACTTC	CASSQEGRVGETQYF
-	TRBV19	TRBJ2-2	TRBD1	TGTGCCAGTACCGACAGGGTAGGAGGCGGGGAGCTGTTTTTT	CASTDRVGGGELFF
-	TRBV2	TRBJ1-5	TRBD1	TGTGCCAGCAGTGAAGCGCTATACAGGGGAAGCAATCAGCCCCAGCATTTT	CASSEALYRGSNQPQHF
many	TRBV19	TRBJ1-2	-	TGTGCCAGTAGTTCGGGACAACGTGGCTACACCTTC	CASSSGQRGYTF
-	TRBV7-9	TRBJ2-5	-	TGTGCCAGCAGCTATGCACGGGGGACCCAGTACTTC	CASSYARGTQYF
-	TRBV10-3	TRBJ2-5	-	TGTGCCAGCAGGCAGGGGCGACGAGGGACCCAGTACTTC	CASRQGRRGTQYF
-	TRBV7-9	TRBJ1-2	-	TGTGCCAGCAGCTTAGACAGTCCCGTCTATGGCTACACCTTC	CASSLDSPVYGYTF
-	TRBV5-1	TRBJ1-2	TRBD1	TGCGCCAGCGGACAGGGCAGCTATGGCTACACCTTC	CASGQGSYGYTF
-	TRBV7-2	TRBJ2-2	-	TGTGCCACCAGTCACCCCGGGGCAGACGTCCCCACCGGGGAGCTGTTTTTT	CATSHPGADVPTGELFF
-	TRBV2	TRBJ1-2	TRBD1	TGTGCCAGCAGCCGGGACAGCGACATCTATGGCTACACCTTC	CASSRDSDIYGYTF
few	TRBV7-8	TRBJ2-7	TRBD1	TGTGCCAGCAGCTTAGTGCATTTGGGGACAGGGGGCGAGCAGTACTTC	CASSLVHLGTGGEQYF
many	TRBV24-1	TRBJ1-5	-	TGTGCCACCGGAGGTTACAATCAGCCCCAGCATTTT	CATGGYNQPQHF
-	TRBV20-1	TRBJ2-7	-	TGCAGTGCTAGAGAACGTCCGGGAGCCTACGAGCAGTACTTC	CSARERPGAYEQYF
-	TRBV7-2	TRBJ2-7	-	TGTGCCAGCAACCCCCCGGACAAGCCCTACGAGCAGTACTTC	CASNPPDKPYEQYF
many	TRBV7-9	TRBJ1-1	-	TGTGCCAGCAGCTGGAGCGGACAGTCGAACACTGAAGCTTTCTTT	CASSWSGQSNTEAFF
-	TRBV7-6	TRBJ2-2	TRBD2	TGTGCCAGCAGCTCGCTTGGCGGGAGGGACACCGGGGAGCTGTTTTTT	CASSSLGGRDTGELFF
-	TRBV20-1	TRBJ2-7	TRBD2	TGCAGTGCTAGTCCAGGGACTAGCACCTACGAGCAGTACTTC	CSASPGTSTYEQYF
many	TRBV29-1	TRBJ2-7	-	TGCAGCGTTGAAACGAACTACGAGCAGTACTTC	CSVETNYEQYF
many	TRBV20-1	TRBJ2-5	-	TGCAGTGCTAGAACAGGGACACAAGAGACCCAGTACTTC	CSARTGTQETQYF
-	TRBV20-1	TRBJ1-6	TRBD1	TGCAGTGCTAGAGATGATTGGCAGGGGGGTTCACCCCTCCACTTT	CSARDDWQGGSPLHF
-	TRBV2	TRBJ2-5	-	TGTGCCAGCAGGACCGGGTCTTCCCTCCAAGAGACCCAGTACTTC	CASRTGSSLQETQYF